Shown below are 28 T cell receptor beta chains from a single sample sequenced in a study of T-cell reconstitution after alpha-beta-depleted transplantation in children. Unique molecular identifiers were incorporated during preparation of the TCRbeta library. One entry per CDR3 protein results from TCRdb running MiXCR on the PCR reads. The data show 90,000 to 100,000 distinct CDR3 sequences, with 20% to 30% seen just once and 20% to 25% held by the top ten. The source was PBMCs, collected before TCRalphabeta/CD19-depleted stem cell transplant. These receptors all come from a boy aged 2 to 10 with acute lymphoblastic leukemia, due to receive a stem cell transplant.

This clonotype has more than one count but fewer than ten. V and J are TRBV12-3 or TRBV12-4 and TRBJ1-5, with 7 nucleotides matching TRBD1. The CDR3 contains 13 residues. Germline trimming cut 5 bases from V and 7 bases from J; bases unmatched to any gene: 5. CDR3 protein: CASSTGVTQPQHF. CDR3 DNA: TGTGCCAGCAGTACAGGGGTTACCCAGCCCCAGCATTTT.

This clonotype occurred a few times. The chain recombines TRBV29-1 with TRBJ2-1; D gene unclear. Trimming shortened V by 8 bases and J by 6 bases, and 14 bases separated the two germline ends. The CDR3 sequence is 12 residues long. Germline V gene data show CDR1 as SQVTM and CDR2 as ANQGSEA. CDR3 sequence reads: CSLLVYPNEQFF. CDR3 DNA sequence: TGCAGCCTCCTAGTTTATCCCAATGAGCAGTTCTTC.

V and J are TRBV10-3 and TRBJ2-1; possible D gene TRBD2, 5 bases. CDR1 ENHRY and CDR2 SYGVKD come from the germline V gene. This CDR3 spans 15 amino acids. V was shortened by 2 bases and J by 0 bases, with 8 bases between the two germline ends. The CDR3 DNA sequence: TGTGCCATCAGTGAGCTAGCCTCCTCCTACAATGAGCAGTTCTTC. Translating gives CAISELASSYNEQFF.

This clonotype was found a few times. This sequence joins TRBV7-3 and TRBJ2-1; either TRBD1 or TRBD2 may supply D (5 bases each). Germline V lookup: CDR1 SGHTA, CDR2 FQGTGA. The CDR3 covers 15 residues. Trimming took 4 bases from V and 0 from J, leaving 10 bases between them. The CDR3 here is CASSWDQSSYNEQFF. The CDR3, as DNA: TGTGCCAGCAGCTGGGACCAAAGCTCCTACAATGAGCAGTTCTTC.

A few counts support this clonotype. The chain is built from TRBV20-1 and TRBJ2-5; 7 nucleotides agree with TRBD1. The CDR3 has 11 residues. CDR1 is DFQATT and CDR2 is SNEGSKA in the germline V gene (reference sequence). Germline trimming cut 6 bases from V and 5 bases from J; bases unmatched to any gene: 3. For the CDR3, the DNA is TGCAGTGCCAGGGGGTGGGAGACCCAGTACTTC. Translating gives CSARGWETQYF.

This clonotype counts as medium-sized. This chain connects TRBV7-2 to TRBJ2-1, with 8 bases that match TRBD1. CDR1 SGHTA and CDR2 FQGNSA come from the germline V gene. The CDR3 has 14 amino acids. V shed 9 bases, J shed 9 bases, and the junction held 13 bases outside the gene matches. The CDR3 sequence: CASQKDRVPGEQFF. CDR3 coding DNA: TGTGCCAGTCAGAAGGACAGGGTACCCGGTGAGCAGTTCTTC.

This clonotype was recorded a few times. The CDR3 bases are TGCGCCAGCAGCTGGGGACTAGCGGGGACAAGGGGCGCAGATACGCAGTATTTT. Translating it yields CASSWGLAGTRGADTQYF. The V gene is TRBV5-1, the J gene TRBJ2-3, with TRBD2 matching over 13 bases. The CDR3 runs to 18 residues. V lost 3 bases to trimming and J lost 4 bases; unmatched junction nucleotides: 11. CDR1 and CDR2 from the germline V gene are SGHRS and YFSETQ. Full variable domain (remainder filled in from reference TRBV5-1 and TRBJ2-3): KAGVTQTPRYLIKTRGQQVTLSCSPISGHRSVSWYQQTPGQGLQFLFEYFSETQRNKGNFPGRFSGRQFSNSRSEMNVSTLELGDSALYLCASSWGLAGTRGADTQYFGPGTRLTVL.

This clonotype was seen a few times. The chain is built from TRBV6-1 and TRBJ2-1; 7 bases match TRBD2. The germline V gene encodes CDR1 MNHNS and CDR2 SASEGT. Trimming cost V 0 bases and J 7 bases; bases outside gene matches: 3. The CDR3 runs 14 residues. The CDR3 sequence: CASSEASGWNEQFF. In DNA, the CDR3 is TGTGCCAGCAGTGAAGCTAGCGGGTGGAATGAGCAGTTCTTC.

Here the CDR3 reads CASSLTPTGLVSQPQHF. The CDR3 nucleotides are TGTGCCAGCAGCCTAACCCCGACAGGGTTAGTAAGTCAGCCCCAGCATTTT. The chain joins TRBV28 to TRBJ1-5; 7 bases align to TRBD1. Germline-derived CDR1 and CDR2 are MDHEN and SYDVKM. Trimming cost V 6 bases and J 6 bases; bases outside gene matches: 17. The CDR3 is made up of 17 amino acids.

In its sample, this clonotype was seen a few times. The rearrangement links TRBV20-1 to TRBJ1-2; the D gene is possibly TRBD1 (5 bases). V lost 3 bases, J lost 5 bases, and 19 bases lay in between. This CDR3 region has 15 residues. The germline V gene encodes CDR1 DFQATT and CDR2 SNEGSKA (reference sequence). The DNA of the CDR3 is TGCAGTGCTAGCTTAGTTCGGAGGGGTTGGTATGGCTACACCTTC. It is translated as CSASLVRRGWYGYTF.

The table lists this clonotype with a few counts. The rearrangement joins TRBV7-3 to TRBJ2-1, with a possible D match to TRBD1 (7 bases). Trimming stripped 4 bases from V and 8 bases from J, with 15 bases between. From germline, CDR1 is SGHTA and CDR2 FQGTGA. CDR3 size: 14 residues. Here the CDR3 reads CASSYQGGVDEQFF. CDR3 bases: TGTGCCAGCAGCTATCAGGGGGGTGTAGATGAGCAGTTCTTC. The full variable domain, in which reference TRBV7-3 and TRBJ2-1 provide the parts outside the CDR3, is GAGVSQTPSNKVTEKGKYVELRCDPISGHTALYWYRQSLGQGPEFLIYFQGTGAADDSGLPNDRFFAVRPEGSVSTLKIQRTERGDSAVYLCASSYQGGVDEQFFGPGTRLTVL.

The V and J genes are TRBV15 and TRBJ2-7; D call uncertain. Per germline, CDR1 LNHNV and CDR2 YYDKDF (reference sequence). V was trimmed by 0 bases and J by 3 bases, leaving 3 bases between them. This CDR3 spans 12 amino acids. CDR3 region: CATSRDGYEQYF. DNA for the CDR3: TGTGCCACCAGCAGAGATGGCTACGAGCAGTACTTC. Together with reference TRBV15 and TRBJ2-7, the CDR3 gives the full variable domain: DAMVIQNPRYQVTQFGKPVTLSCSQTLNHNVMYWYQQKSSQAPKLLFHYYDKDFNNEADTPDNFQSRRPNTSFCFLDIRSPGLGDTAMYLCATSRDGYEQYFGPGTRLTVT.

This clonotype turned up a few times. The chain employs TRBV20-1 and TRBJ2-1; a weak D match, TRBD2 (5 bases). CDR1 is DFQATT, CDR2 SNEGSKA, per germline (reference sequence). CDR3 size: 14 residues. The V gene lost 3 bases and the J gene lost 4 bases, with 13 bases spanning the gap. CDR3 in amino acids: CSASLVGVYNEQFF. The DNA for the CDR3 is TGCAGTGCTAGCCTGGTCGGGGTTTACAATGAGCAGTTCTTC.

This clonotype was seen a handful of times. A read error may account for a junction end that differs from germline. The rearrangement uses TRBV6-5 and TRBJ2-2; 7 bases are a match to TRBD2. The CDR3 runs 17 residues. The V gene's germline CDR1 is MNHEY and CDR2 SVGAGI. The CDR3 loop is CAISYFEGGPNTGELFF. The DNA of the CDR3 is TGTGCCATCAGTTACTTTGAGGGAGGGCCCAACACCGGGGAGCTGTTTTTT.

This rearrangement joins TRBV28 to TRBJ1-1; 9 nucleotides line up with TRBD1. The CDR3 sequence is 12 residues long. Germline CDR1 is MDHEN and CDR2 is SYDVKM. J gave up 12 bases and V 5 bases, and 7 bases lay outside the gene matches. The DNA of the CDR3 is TGTGCCAGCAGTCTTACCGGGACAGGGTCTTTCTTT. It translates to CASSLTGTGSFF.

On this clonotype itself: This sequence may be a read error, since a much larger clone differs from it by one base. This chain joins TRBV5-1 and TRBJ1-1; D ambiguous. Germline CDR1 reads SGHRS; CDR2 reads YFSETQ. The CDR3 covers 14 residues. Trimming pared 1 base from V and 6 bases from J, leaving 13 bases between. The CDR3 DNA reads as TGCGCCAGCAGCTTGATTTTAGGTGGAGCTGAAGCTTTCTTT. Translation: CASSLILGGAEAFF.

Only a few counts were recorded for this clonotype. The chain employs TRBV14 and TRBJ1-3; no definite D call. The CDR3 spans 17 residues. The germline gives CDR1 SGHDN, CDR2 FVKESK. V was trimmed by 4 bases and J by 0 bases, leaving 16 bases between them. CDR3 in amino acids: CASSPRQAKSSGNTIYF. CDR3 DNA sequence: TGTGCCAGCAGCCCCCGTCAGGCTAAGAGCTCTGGAAACACCATATATTTT.

This clonotype was picked up many times. This chain uses TRBV12-3 or TRBV12-4 with TRBJ1-1, with D hard to call. V lost 4 bases and J lost 9, with 15 bases in between. The CDR3 loop spans 13 amino acids. CDR3 coding DNA: TGTGCCAGCAGTTACTCTCCCACAGAGCAAGCTTTCTTT. Its protein product is CASSYSPTEQAFF.

This clonotype was detected a few times. The chain couples TRBV20-1 to TRBJ2-7; no firm D call. This CDR3 comprises 17 residues. Deletions cut 6 bases from V and 4 bases from J, with 28 bases between. Germline CDR1 DFQATT, CDR2 SNEGSKA (reference sequence). CDR3 nucleotides: TGCAGTGCCGAGGCCGATTCGTTGGCACTACAACTATACGAGCAGTACTTC. Translated, it gives CSAEADSLALQLYEQYF.

This rearrangement joins TRBV5-6 to TRBJ1-1, with D tentatively TRBD1 (5 bases). Germline loops: CDR1 SGHDT, CDR2 YYEEEE. The CDR3 covers 14 residues. V lost 1 base and J lost 6, with 13 bases in between. Here the CDR3 DNA reads TGTGCCAGCAGCTTGAGGAACAGGCAATCTGAAGCTTTCTTT. It translates to CASSLRNRQSEAFF. The whole variable domain, filled in from reference TRBV5-6 and TRBJ1-1, reads DAGVTQSPTHLIKTRGQQVTLRCSPKSGHDTVSWYQQALGQGPQFIFQYYEEEERQRGNFPDRFSGHQFPNYSSELNVNALLLGDSALYLCASSLRNRQSEAFFGQGTRLTVV.

This clonotype was counted only a few times. The gene calls are TRBV2 and TRBJ2-1; D is undetermined. Looked up from germline, CDR1 is SNHLY and CDR2 is FYNNEI. The CDR3 runs 13 residues. The germline V and J ends were trimmed by 0 bases and 10 bases, with 10 bases remaining between them. For the CDR3, the DNA is TGTGCCAGCAGTGAAGCCGTGGCATGGGAGCAGTTCTTC. Translated: CASSEAVAWEQFF.

The chain has TRBV12-3 or TRBV12-4 and TRBJ1-2; 9 bases fit TRBD1. The V segment lost 8 bases and the J segment 3 bases; nucleotides outside the gene matches: 16. This CDR3 spans 17 amino acids. The CDR3 DNA reads TGTGCCAGCCTCCTGAGAACCGGGACAGGGCTTCACTATGGCTACACCTTC. Translating it yields CASLLRTGTGLHYGYTF.

The chain is built from TRBV7-8 and TRBJ2-7; D is unresolved. With 5 bases removed from V and 7 bases from J, the gap between germline ends came to 15 bases. The CDR3 spans 13 residues. CDR1 is SGHVS, CDR2 FQNEAQ, per germline. The chain's CDR3 is CASSLTPSREQYF. Written as DNA, the CDR3 is TGTGCCAGCAGCCTAACGCCCTCTAGAGAGCAGTACTTC.

The chain couples TRBV14 to TRBJ1-3; D call uncertain. V was shortened by 0 bases and J by 0 bases, with 6 bases between the two germline ends. The CDR3 has 15 amino acids. CDR1 is SGHDN, CDR2 FVKESK, per germline. The CDR3 nucleotides read TGTGCCAGCAGCCAAGAATGGTCCTCTGGAAACACCATATATTTT. Translation gives CASSQEWSSGNTIYF.

J is TRBJ2-2 and V is TRBV7-9; 7 bases align to TRBD2. The length of the CDR3 is 14 residues. Losses at the gene ends were 8 bases for V and 4 bases for J; bases not matched to a gene: 7. The V gene's germline CDR1 is SEHNR and CDR2 FQNEAQ (reference sequence). The CDR3 nucleotides are TGTGCCAGCGGGAGCGGGACTGGCACCGGGGAGCTGTTTTTT. The encoded protein is CASGSGTGTGELFF.

The J gene is TRBJ2-3, the V gene TRBV5-1; D is undetermined. Germline lookup yields CDR1 SGHRS and CDR2 YFSETQ. The CDR3 sequence is 14 residues long. Between the trimmed V and J ends, which lost 0 bases and 2 bases, there was a span of 7 bases. CDR3 region: CASSLDQATDTQYF. The CDR3 coding sequence is TGCGCCAGCAGCTTGGACCAAGCCACAGATACGCAGTATTTT.

This clonotype showed up just a few times. The V gene is TRBV6-5, the J gene TRBJ2-5; D gene uncertain. The ends were cut back, 0 bases at V and 5 bases at J, with 16 bases in the middle. The CDR3 is made up of 16 amino acids. Germline assignment: CDR1 MNHEY and CDR2 SVGAGI. CDR3 DNA sequence: TGTGCCAGCAGTTACTCGCGGCACGGTCCCATGGAGACCCAGTACTTC. It is translated as CASSYSRHGPMETQYF.

The V call is TRBV5-6, the J call TRBJ2-1; 8 positions match TRBD2. The V and J ends lost 7 bases and 3 bases, in that order; junction bases with no gene match: 6. The germline V gene encodes CDR1 SGHDT and CDR2 YYEEEE. CDR3 length: 14 residues. The CDR3 region has the DNA TGTGCCAGCGGGGGACTAGATCGCTACAATGAGCAGTTCTTC. Protein sequence: CASGGLDRYNEQFF. Full variable domain (missing parts from reference TRBV5-6 and TRBJ2-1): DAGVTQSPTHLIKTRGQQVTLRCSPKSGHDTVSWYQQALGQGPQFIFQYYEEEERQRGNFPDRFSGHQFPNYSSELNVNALLLGDSALYLCASGGLDRYNEQFFGPGTRLTVL.